These T cell receptor beta chains were read from a single sample in a study of blood T cell repertoires in COVID-19. The protocol was immunoSEQ multiplex PCR, while the TCRdb copy is restricted to in-frame clones and leaves out a portion. The table shows around 300,000 clones, with 90% occurring only once. The sequencing sample was made of PBMCs or T cells enriched from blood (not recorded which). The receptors stem from a woman between 18 and 29 years old with acute COVID-19. Each CDR3 is given with its conserved first and last residue. D genes are given only for firm matches. Where a row states a size, it is once, few, many or the class of an expanded clone; other rows omit it.

clone size,J gene,D gene,V gene,CDR3 DNA,CDR3 protein
.,TRBJ1-2,TRBD1,TRBV19,TGTGCCAGTAGGGTGACAGGGGACTATGGCTACACCTTC,CASRVTGDYGYTF
.,TRBJ2-2,TRBD2,TRBV15,TGTGCCACCAGCAGAGATCGCACTAGCGGGAGCTTTGGGGAGCTGTTTTTT,CATSRDRTSGSFGELFF
.,TRBJ2-1,TRBD2,TRBV6-6,TGTGCCAGCACCCCGGCTTCGACTAGCGGGAGGGTTGCGCAGTTCTTC,CASTPASTSGRVAQFF
.,TRBJ2-1,TRBD1,TRBV9,TGTGCCAGCAGCGCGATCAGGGGGCCCAATGAGCAGTTCTTC,CASSAIRGPNEQFF
.,TRBJ1-2,.,TRBV6-5,TGTGCCAGCGGCACGCCGGGGGGAGCTAACTATGGCTACACCTTC,CASGTPGGANYGYTF
.,TRBJ1-6,.,TRBV18,TGTGCCAGCTCACCGCGAGGAACAGGGAGTTTTGAAGGCTCACCCCTCCACTTT,CASSPRGTGSFEGSPLHF
.,TRBJ1-5,.,TRBV18,TGTGCCAGCTCACGGGGCAGCTCCCTTTATAGCAATCAGCCCCAGCATTTT,CASSRGSSLYSNQPQHF
.,TRBJ2-4,TRBD1,TRBV5-6,TGTGCCAGCAGCTTGGAGGCAGGGGGAATAGCCAAAAACATTCAGTACTTC,CASSLEAGGIAKNIQYF
.,TRBJ2-1,.,TRBV14,TGTGCCAGCAGCCCGCTAAGTGGGCCCCTCAATGAGCAGTTCTTC,CASSPLSGPLNEQFF
.,TRBJ1-2,TRBD1,TRBV6-1,TGTGCCAGCAGTGAAGAGACAGGGCCTAACTATGGCTACACCTTC,CASSEETGPNYGYTF
once,TRBJ1-1,.,TRBV18,TGTGCCAGCCAAAACAGGGTGGACACTGAAGCTTTCTTT,CASQNRVDTEAFF
.,TRBJ1-4,.,TRBV27,TGTGCCAGCAGTTTCAATGGTGGGCCGAATGAAAAACTGTTTTTT,CASSFNGGPNEKLFF
.,TRBJ1-1,TRBD1,TRBV7-8,TGTGCCAGCAGCTTAGGAACGCAGGGGGACCCTGAAGCTTTCTTT,CASSLGTQGDPEAFF
.,TRBJ2-3,TRBD2,TRBV10-3,TGTGCCATCAGGGCGGCGGGAGGTTTATGGGATACGCAGTATTTT,CAIRAAGGLWDTQYF
.,TRBJ2-1,TRBD1,TRBV7-9,TGTGCCAGCAGCTTCTCGTTTGAGGACAGGGGCCACAATGAGCAGTTCTTC,CASSFSFEDRGHNEQFF
.,TRBJ2-7,.,TRBV28,TGTGCCAGCAGACCGAATACAGGGTGGGACGAGCAGTACTTC,CASRPNTGWDEQYF
.,TRBJ2-1,TRBD2,TRBV12-3/TRBV12-4,TGTGCCGCTGGGGGGGACAATGAGCAGTTCTTC,CAAGGDNEQFF
.,TRBJ2-1,TRBD2,TRBV4-1,TGCGCCAGCAGCCGCATGGGGACTAGCGATTCCAATGAGCAGTTCTTC,CASSRMGTSDSNEQFF
.,TRBJ2-7,TRBD1,TRBV7-8,TGTGCCAGCAGCTTAGCGGTGAGGGACAGCCCCTACGAGCAGTACTTC,CASSLAVRDSPYEQYF
.,TRBJ2-2,TRBD1,TRBV7-9,TGTGCCATGACCAACCCAGGGGGCGCAGACACCGGGGAGCTGTTTTTT,CAMTNPGGADTGELFF
.,TRBJ2-7,TRBD1,TRBV4-1,TGCGCCAGCAGCCAAGATATTGGACAGGGGGCATACGAGCAGTACTTC,CASSQDIGQGAYEQYF
.,TRBJ2-7,TRBD1,TRBV27,TGTGCCAGCAGTTTTCAGGGACAGCCACCCTACGAGCAGTACTTC,CASSFQGQPPYEQYF
.,TRBJ1-2,TRBD1,TRBV28,TGTGCCAGCAGTGGGACAGGGTTTAACTATGGCTACACCTTC,CASSGTGFNYGYTF
once,TRBJ2-3,TRBD1,TRBV4-3,TGCGCCAGCAGCCTACAGGGACAGGGCACAGATACGCAGTATTTT,CASSLQGQGTDTQYF
.,TRBJ1-3,.,TRBV18,TGTGCCAGCTCACCAGTTCCAGGGGATTCTGGAAACACCATATATTTT,CASSPVPGDSGNTIYF
.,TRBJ1-4,.,TRBV18,TGTGCCAGCTCACCTAACAGGAATGAAAAACTGTTTTTT,CASSPNRNEKLFF
.,TRBJ2-1,.,TRBV19,TGTGCCAGTAGTCAGGCGGCAGGGGTTAACAATGAGCAGTTCTTC,CASSQAAGVNNEQFF
.,TRBJ2-2,TRBD2,TRBV4-3,TGCGCCAGCAGCCGAAAAGCGGGAGGCCCCGGGGAGCTGTTTTTT,CASSRKAGGPGELFF
.,TRBJ1-1,.,TRBV14,TGTGCCAGCAGCCGGGGGGGTGGGAGCTGGTCTGAAGCTTTCTTT,CASSRGGGSWSEAFF
.,TRBJ2-7,TRBD1,TRBV6-2/TRBV6-3,TGTGCCAGCAGTCACACAGGGGTCCGGTACGAGCAGTACTTC,CASSHTGVRYEQYF
.,TRBJ2-1,TRBD2,TRBV15,TGTGCCACCAGCAGATTCGCTCAGAGCGGGAGGGTAAATGAGCAGTTCTTC,CATSRFAQSGRVNEQFF
.,TRBJ1-4,.,TRBV6-5,TGTGCCAGCAGTAAAACGGTTAATGAAAAACTGTTTTTT,CASSKTVNEKLFF
.,TRBJ1-1,.,TRBV28,TGTGCCAGCAAGGAGGACCCGAGGAACACTGAAGCTTTCTTT,CASKEDPRNTEAFF
few,TRBJ2-1,TRBD2,TRBV5-1,TGCGCCAGCAGCGGTAGCGGGAGTCTTTACAATGAGCAGTTCTTC,CASSGSGSLYNEQFF
.,TRBJ2-1,TRBD2,TRBV6-5,TGTGCCATTTTAGCGGGAGTCCTCTACAATGAGCAGTTCTTC,CAILAGVLYNEQFF
.,TRBJ2-5,TRBD2,TRBV28,TGTGCCAGCAGTCTAGCGGGAGGGGGCCAAGAGACCCAGTACTTC,CASSLAGGGQETQYF
.,TRBJ1-2,TRBD1,TRBV6-2/TRBV6-3,TGTGCCAGCAGTCCGTTGACAGGGACCTATGGCTACACCTTC,CASSPLTGTYGYTF
once,TRBJ2-7,.,TRBV11-2,TGTGCCAGCAGCTACCAGACATTACCACCCCCTTACGAGCAGTACTTC,CASSYQTLPPPYEQYF
.,TRBJ1-1,.,TRBV3-1/TRBV3-2,TGTGCCAGCAGCTCACTGTTATTAGGGGGAAAGCCTGAAGCTTTCTTT,CASSSLLLGGKPEAFF
.,TRBJ2-5,.,TRBV15,TGTGCCACCAGCAGTGTTAGGACCCAGTACTTC,CATSSVRTQYF
once,TRBJ2-5,TRBD1,TRBV12-5,TGTGCTAGTGCCCATGGACAGGGGACGTCAGAGACCCAGTACTTC,CASAHGQGTSETQYF